This T cell receptor (beta chain) is drawn from a study of B cell selection in AIRE deficiency (dated by TCRdb to between 2018 and 2021). General notes on the study: Researchers compared TCRbeta repertoires of sorted blood CD4+ conventional T cells and regulatory T cells in AIRE-deficient patients with those in healthy controls. The TCR-sequenced cohort comprised roughly 5 AIRE-deficient APECED patients and roughly 5 healthy control donors.

For sorting, regulatory T cells were defined as CD4+CD25hiCD127low/negative cells. AIRE-deficient patients had APECED syndrome. A FACSAria flow cytometer was used to sort the Tconv and Treg cells intended for TCRbeta sequencing. Sorted cells were collected in 5-ml round-bottom polystyrene tubes, and dry cell pellets were stored frozen at -80 degrees C prior to sequencing. Broader findings and caveats from the paper: About 30.6% of the Treg TCRbeta sequences shared among healthy donors were detected in patient Tconv cells, suggesting that Treg-biased clones are diverted into the Tconv compartment. Among a few thousand shared Treg TCRbeta sequences, over 30% were shared exclusively among healthy donors and less than 10% exclusively among patients, which suggests that Treg selection is less efficient in the absence of AIRE. CDR3s were shorter in shared Treg sequences, reflecting a bias toward rearrangements that have few non-templated nucleotide insertions. Only TCRbeta chains were sequenced, and approximately 35% of shared healthy-donor Treg sequences were also present in healthy Tconv cells, possibly due to differing TCRalpha chains. TCRBV gene usage, CDR3 length and TCR diversity in Tconv and Treg cells from AIRE-deficient patients were found to be similar to those in cells from healthy donors.

A word on this clone: The antigen it binds to is not known. Base qualities are missing; no much larger clone stands one base away.

The immunoSEQ platform was used to sequence the TCRbeta chains. As for the original processing: When Treg repertoires were pooled, patients gave 60,000 or so distinct TCRbeta sequences, while healthy donors gave about 1x10^5. Treg TCRbeta sequences shared by two or more individuals were defined as public, and these public Treg TCRbeta sequences were subsequently searched for in Tconv repertoires. Differences between groups were assessed by Mann-Whitney U tests with Bonferroni-Dunn correction in GraphPad Prism 7.03. The table was pulled from immuneACCESS by TCRdb, which kept in-frame rearrangements only. Such tables lose some clones; where checked, under half of the loss comes from unresolved V genes, and the rest has no known cause. The D gene and trimming were derived from the DNA, and the V and J assignments and clone size from that table. This sample gives about 21,000 clones in total; about 95% of them show up just once. 2% of the sample comes from the top ten.

From its cysteine to its phenylalanine, the CDR3 spans 14 amino acids. Only the CDR3 DNA stays, 42 bases, in frame from base 1. The germline V gene (reference sequence) gives CDR1 as SGHNT and CDR2 as YYREEE. V is cut by 4 bases and J by 0 bases, and the space between the germline ends is 11 bases. The sample consisted of Tregs sorted from PBMCs. The sequence is built from TRBV5-4 and TRBJ2-7, with the D assignment possibly TRBD1 or TRBD2, given 5 matching bases for each. The TCR originated in a human donor with AIRE deficiency. The CDR3 amino acid sequence is: CASSQWGSSYEQYF. The DNA sequence is as follows: TGTGCCAGCAGCCAATGGGGGAGCTCCTACGAGCAGTACTTC. The full variable domain, with segments outside the CDR3 supplied by the reference TRBV5-4 and TRBJ2-7 proteins, appears as ETGVTQSPTHLIKTRGQQVTLRCSSQSGHNTVSWYQQALGQGPQFIFQYYREEENGRGNFPPRFSGLQFPNYSSELNVNALELDDSALYLCASSQWGSSYEQYFGPGTRLTVT.